The clone carrying this T cell receptor beta chain was detected ten times or more. Antigen unknown. This specimen comes from a study of T-cell reconstitution after alpha-beta-depleted transplantation in children. Findings of the study overall: Surviving recipient T cells and thymic progenitors underlay high day-60 TCRbeta diversity in some patients. T-cell counts and diversity at one year following transplant were attributed mainly to newly produced T cells. Several hundred expanded graft clones reportedly supplied alpha-beta T cells about two months after transplant.

During its preparation, the TCRbeta library received unique molecular identifiers. TCRdb reprocessed the PCR reads with MiXCR, giving one entry per CDR3 protein. Among some 830,000 distinct CDR3 sequences, about 15% were seen once, and the ten largest hold roughly 5%. The receptor's source is a male patient aged 5 to 17 who had a stem cell transplant for acute lymphoblastic leukemia, so the T cells may come from the graft donor. This specimen consisted of PBMCs, mostly from graft donor cells, obtained 360 days after TCRalphabeta/CD19-depleted stem cell transplant.

CDR3 DNA sequence: TGTGCCAGCAGCCAGGACGGTTTGGTTTTCTTT. This codes for CASSQDGLVFF. The chain couples TRBV7-9 to TRBJ1-1; no definite D call. The CDR3 covers 11 residues. V dropped 5 bases and J dropped 13 bases, with 14 bases sitting between them. CDR1 and CDR2 (germline): SEHNR, FQNEAQ (reference sequence). The full variable domain, rest sourced from reference TRBV7-9 and TRBJ1-1, is DTGVSQNPRHKITKRGQNVTFRCDPISEHNRLYWYRQTLGQGPEFLTYFQNEAQLEKSRLLSDRFSAERPKGSFSTLEIQRTEQGDSAMYLCASSQDGLVFFGQGTRLTVV.